The present T cell receptor beta chain was sequenced within a study of CD8 T cells in ankylosing spondylitis. General observations from the study: Ankylosing spondylitis blood seemed to carry a telltale TCR beta motif made of several highly homologous variants. Clones linked to the disease showed a CD8+ phenotype. They occurred at relatively low frequencies in peripheral blood. Some motif variants were previously reported in reactive arthritis synovial fluid and blood.

This clonotype came up many times. The antigen is undetermined. This CDR3 comprises 19 residues. Losses at the gene ends were 1 base for V and 4 bases for J; bases not matched to a gene: 13. In germline, CDR1 is DFQATT, CDR2 SNEGSKA (reference sequence). A single record per CDR3 protein comes from TCRdb applying MiXCR to the 5' RACE reads. The table includes around 150,000 distinct CDR3 sequences, approximately 44% detected once. The V call is TRBV20-1, the J call TRBJ2-1, with 13 bases that match TRBD2. The sample taken for sequencing was synovial fluid, either unsorted or a sorted T cell fraction (not recorded which). The origin of this receptor is a male donor with ankylosing spondylitis. The CDR3 coding sequence is TGCAGTGCTAGAGGCATCGGACTAGCGGGAGATTCGCTTTACAATGAGCAGTTCTTC. Translating gives CSARGIGLAGDSLYNEQFF.